This passage covers 14 T cell receptor beta chains from one sample sequenced in a study of blood T cell repertoires in COVID-19. The assay was immunoSEQ multiplex PCR, and TCRdb's table has in-frame clones only and misses some. The sample lists 150,000 to 160,000 clones, around 85% occurring once. Source material: peripheral blood. These receptors were obtained from a woman in her sixties or seventies with acute or convalescent COVID-19.

The chain links TRBV14 to TRBJ2-1; D unclear. CDR3 length: 15 residues. Trimming left V 4 bases short and J 4 bases short, with 14 bases between. CDR1 SGHDN and CDR2 FVKESK come from the germline V gene. In DNA form, the CDR3 reads TGTGCCAGCAGCCCCGGCAGGAACAGATACAATGAGCAGTTCTTC. This translates into CASSPGRNRYNEQFF.

The CDR3 reads CASSLGQSDNSPLHF. DNA for the CDR3: TGCGCCAGCAGCTTGGGGCAGTCAGATAATTCACCCCTCCACTTT. This rearrangement joins TRBV5-1 to TRBJ1-6; D remains unclear. V dropped 0 bases and J dropped 5 bases, with 9 bases sitting between them. CDR1 is SGHRS and CDR2 is YFSETQ in the germline V gene. There are 15 residues in the CDR3.

The V and J genes are TRBV5-1 and TRBJ1-1, with D possibly being TRBD1 (6 bases). Germline CDR1 is SGHRS and CDR2 is YFSETQ. The V and J ends lost 0 bases and 0 bases respectively, with 12 bases between them. CDR3 size: 16 residues. CDR3 bases: TGCGCCAGCAGCTTGGGGACAGCTCTAATGAACACTGAAGCTTTCTTT. Translated, it gives CASSLGTALMNTEAFF.

The rearrangement links TRBV2 to TRBJ1-1; D uncertain. V lost 8 bases to trimming and J lost 3 bases, with 13 bases between them. Germline-derived CDR1 and CDR2 are SNHLY and FYNNEI. The CDR3 length is 13 residues. The CDR3: CASHGFEDTEAFF. In DNA, the CDR3 is TGTGCCAGCCATGGGTTCGAGGACACTGAAGCTTTCTTT.

The genes are TRBV28 and TRBJ1-1; no clear D gene. Germline CDR1 reads MDHEN; CDR2 reads SYDVKM. This CDR3 has 15 amino acids. V was pared by 5 bases and J by 4 bases, with 17 bases between. The CDR3 DNA sequence: TGTGCCAGCAGTCCTGCTCGGTCAGGTTTCACTGAAGCTTTCTTT. It yields the protein CASSPARSGFTEAFF.

The chain carries TRBV6-1 and TRBJ2-4, with 7 nucleotides matching TRBD1. The CDR3 runs 15 residues. The V segment lost 1 base and the J segment 7 bases; nucleotides outside the gene matches: 7. The germline gives CDR1 MNHNS, CDR2 SASEGT. CDR3: CASSEVATGSNIQYF. The CDR3 DNA reads TGTGCCAGCAGTGAAGTTGCGACAGGGTCGAACATTCAGTACTTC.

V usage is TRBV24-1 and J usage is TRBJ1-2; 8 nucleotides agree with TRBD1. This CDR3 contains 15 residues. The germline V gene has CDR1 KGHDR and CDR2 SFDVKD. The ends lost 4 bases at V and 4 bases at J; junction bases unmatched: 7. The CDR3 reads CATSDPSGTGYGYTF. The CDR3, as DNA: TGTGCCACCAGTGACCCCTCCGGGACAGGCTATGGCTACACCTTC.

The chain links TRBV3-1 (or the pseudogene TRBV3-2) to TRBJ2-3, with a possible D match to TRBD2 (7 bases). Germline-derived CDR1 and CDR2 are LGHDT and YNNKEL (reference sequence). V dropped 2 bases and J dropped 4 bases, with 22 bases sitting between them. This CDR3 has 18 amino acids. CDR3 loop: CASSQWGEGGAFADTQYF. The CDR3 coding sequence is TGTGCCAGCAGCCAATGGGGTGAGGGGGGGGCCTTCGCAGATACGCAGTATTTT.

The chain carries TRBV3-1 (or the pseudogene TRBV3-2) and TRBJ1-2; D gene unclear. Trimming took off 4 bases at V and 8 bases at J, with 17 bases between the two ends. Per germline, CDR1 LGHDT and CDR2 YNNKEL (reference sequence). This CDR3 contains 14 residues. The CDR3 DNA reads TGTGCCAGCAGCCCCGGTCTGGGCCTCCCCGGCTACACCTTC. This gives the protein CASSPGLGLPGYTF.

The chain joins TRBV11-2 to TRBJ2-3, with 9 positions matching TRBD1. Per the germline V gene, CDR1 is SGHAT and CDR2 is FQNNGV. This CDR3 is 17 amino acids long. J gave up 0 bases and V 3 bases, and 7 bases lay outside the gene matches. CDR3: CASSLGQGPLSTDTQYF. CDR3 nucleotide sequence: TGTGCCAGCAGCTTGGGACAGGGACCACTTAGCACAGATACGCAGTATTTT.

This clone came up once. CDR3 region: CASSIEQFSGNTIYF. In nucleotides, the CDR3 is TGTGCCAGTAGTATAGAACAGTTCTCTGGAAACACCATATATTTT. This chain joins TRBV19 and TRBJ1-3; no reliable D call. The CDR3 sequence is 15 residues long. V was cut by 0 bases and J by 0 bases, with 6 bases left in between. Germline V gene lookup returns CDR1 LNHDA and CDR2 SQIVND (reference sequence).

The chain uses TRBV6-4 and TRBJ2-1; 10 nucleotides align to TRBD2. This CDR3 has 15 amino acids. Germline lookup yields CDR1 MRHNA and CDR2 SNTAGT. J lost 5 bases, V lost 5 bases, and 6 bases had no gene match. The CDR3 region has the DNA TGTGCCAGCAGTTTACTAGCGGGGAGTGACAATGAGCAGTTCTTC. This codes for CASSLLAGSDNEQFF.

The chain employs TRBV19 and TRBJ1-1; 10 bases map to TRBD1. V trimming: 5 bases; J trimming: 4 bases; junction bases outside the gene matches: 4. CDR1 is LNHDA, CDR2 SQIVND, per germline (reference sequence). There are 14 residues in the CDR3. The CDR3 sequence is CASSGDRGITEAFF. The CDR3 coding sequence is TGTGCCAGTAGTGGGGACAGGGGAATCACTGAAGCTTTCTTT.

The rearrangement joins TRBV2 to TRBJ1-1; D possibly corresponds to TRBD1 (5 bases). Trimming removed 6 bases at V and 0 bases at J, with 11 bases between. The CDR3 runs 14 residues. Per the germline V gene, CDR1 is SNHLY and CDR2 is FYNNEI. The CDR3 DNA sequence: TGTGCCAGCAGCAGCGAGACAGTGAACACTGAAGCTTTCTTT. Its protein is CASSSETVNTEAFF. Full variable domain (outside the CDR3, taken from reference TRBV2 and TRBJ1-1): EPEVTQTPSHQVTQMGQEVILRCVPISNHLYFYWYRQILGQKVEFLVSFYNNEISEKSEIFDDQFSVERPDGSNFTLKIRSTKLEDSAMYFCASSSETVNTEAFFGQGTRLTVV.